These 7 T cell receptor beta chains came from one sample sequenced in a study of blood T cell repertoires in COVID-19. Measured with immunoSEQ multiplex PCR; TCRdb has only the in-frame clones, and not every one. The data hold 150,000 to 200,000 clones, with about 90% observed a single time. The sample taken for sequencing was peripheral blood. The source of these receptors is a man younger than 45 with COVID-19, enrolled during active disease.

The chain has TRBV27 and TRBJ1-5, with 8 nucleotides matching TRBD1. Germline V CDR1 and CDR2: MNHEY, SMNVEV (reference sequence). The CDR3 runs to 14 residues. Germline trimming cut 3 bases from V and 7 bases from J; bases unmatched to any gene: 5. CDR3: CASSLVPGGQPQHF. Written as DNA, the CDR3 is TGTGCCAGCAGTTTGGTCCCAGGGGGCCAGCCCCAGCATTTT.

V usage is TRBV13 and J usage is TRBJ2-2, with D possibly being TRBD1 (5 bases). Germline V gene data show CDR1 as PRHDT and CDR2 as FYEKMQ (reference sequence). Trimming left V 5 bases short and J 6 bases short, with 25 bases between. CDR3 size: 18 residues. CDR3 in amino acids: CASSHPWPGITTAGELFF. CDR3 nucleotide sequence: TGTGCCAGCAGCCACCCCTGGCCAGGGATAACCACCGCCGGGGAGCTGTTTTTT.

This chain joins TRBV6-5 and TRBJ1-3, with D unclear. Germline loops: CDR1 MNHEY, CDR2 SVGAGI. The V end lost 4 bases, the J end lost 0 bases, and 10 bases lay between the germline ends. The CDR3 is made up of 15 amino acids. CDR3 nucleotide sequence: TGTGCCAGCAGTTCGTGGGCCCTCTCTGGAAACACCATATATTTT. Translation: CASSSWALSGNTIYF.

The rearrangement joins TRBV9 to TRBJ2-3; D not certain. This CDR3 is 14 amino acids long. Trimming left V 4 bases short and J 1 base short, with 10 bases between. CDR1 and CDR2 (germline): SGDLS, YYNGEE. The DNA of the CDR3 is TGTGCCAGCAGCCCTCCGGCGGGCACAGATACGCAGTATTTT. Its translation is CASSPPAGTDTQYF.

The chain employs TRBV27 and TRBJ2-2; unclear D gene. The CDR3 runs 16 residues. Trimming pared 3 bases from V and 4 bases from J, leaving 15 bases between. The germline V gene encodes CDR1 MNHEY and CDR2 SMNVEV (reference sequence). The CDR3 sequence: CASSFQVSRGTGELFF. For the CDR3, the DNA is TGTGCCAGCAGTTTTCAGGTCTCGCGTGGCACCGGGGAGCTGTTTTTT.

The chain links TRBV4-1 to TRBJ1-2, with 8 nucleotides matching TRBD1. The ends lost 1 base at V and 4 bases at J; junction bases unmatched: 11. CDR1 and CDR2 from the germline V gene are MGHRA and YSYEKL. The CDR3 loop spans 17 amino acids. The CDR3 sequence: CASSQGPLRDRGYGYTF. CDR3 DNA: TGCGCCAGCAGCCAAGGCCCGCTGCGAGACAGGGGCTATGGCTACACCTTC.

The gene calls are TRBV19 and TRBJ1-5; D is unclear. V was shortened by 2 bases and J by 0 bases, with 14 bases between the two germline ends. The CDR3 sequence is 17 residues long. CDR1 is LNHDA and CDR2 is SQIVND in the germline V gene (reference sequence). The CDR3 region has the DNA TGTGCCAGTAGTATATCACCCAGGTCGGATAGCAATCAGCCCCAGCATTTT. Translating it yields CASSISPRSDSNQPQHF.